What follows is one T cell receptor (beta chain) and its context. Its antigen is unknown. With 60 Vbeta and 13 Jbeta primers, the PCR was carried out. The repertoire was sequenced with immunoSEQ multiplex PCR; TCRdb's copy has only in-frame clones and lacks some. Recorded for this sample: some 120,000 clones. The sample comes from a study of cytomegalovirus exposure and HLA in healthy donors. Study-wide results and limits: Associated with cytomegalovirus, according to the listing, were 164 TCR beta chains. Beyond CMV serostatus, there was no information to go on about immune exposure. When a later analysis was performed, an Asian-associated ancestry cluster reportedly had fewer N-insertions than the roughly 700-donor mean. TCR association rates varied by HLA locus in a later analysis, with DRB1 highest and HLA-C lowest.

From germline, CDR1 is SEHNR and CDR2 FQNEAQ (reference sequence). The CDR3 has 17 residues. Trimming removed 6 bases from V and 3 bases from J; junction bases left unmatched: 9. The source is a man aged 40-49 years in good health and CMV-seropositive. Sequencing was performed on PBMCs. This chain connects TRBV7-9 to TRBJ2-5, with 14 bases aligning to TRBD2. CDR3 DNA: TGTGCCAGCAGGCGAAACCCGGGACTAGCGGGAGAAGAGACCCAGTACTTC. Residues: CASRRNPGLAGEETQYF. Variable domain in full (rest from reference TRBV7-9 and TRBJ2-5): DTGVSQNPRHKITKRGQNVTFRCDPISEHNRLYWYRQTLGQGPEFLTYFQNEAQLEKSRLLSDRFSAERPKGSFSTLEIQRTEQGDSAMYLCASRRNPGLAGEETQYFGPGTRLLVL.